Following are 4 T cell receptor beta chains from one sample sequenced in a study of OX40 agonist ivuxolimab in advanced cancers. Only in-frame clones appear in the TCRdb table, and some are missing; sequencing was by immunoSEQ multiplex PCR. Of tens of thousands of clones in the sample, less than 90% were seen once. The sample in question was CD4+ or CD8+ T cells sorted from blood, obtained in a trial of the OX40 agonist ivuxolimab. The receptors here all came from an adult with an advanced solid tumor such as melanoma, head and neck, liver or kidney cancer.

On this clone: This sample includes further DNA sequences coding for the same CDR3. The chain is built from TRBV7-3 and TRBJ2-1; 9 nucleotides agree with TRBD2. This CDR3 is 15 amino acids long. CDR1 is SGHTA, CDR2 FQGTGA, per germline. V was clipped by 3 bases and J by 2 bases; unmatched bases: 2. CDR3: CASSFAGGPYNEQFF. The CDR3 DNA reads as TGTGCCAGCAGCTTCGCGGGAGGGCCCTACAATGAGCAGTTCTTC.

As DNA, the CDR3 is TGTGCCAGCAGCGTAGGGGCGCGGGGGGGCACAGATACGCAGTATTTT. Translated, it gives CASSVGARGGTDTQYF. V gene TRBV9 combines with J gene TRBJ2-3, with 8 nucleotides matching TRBD2. The V and J ends lost 0 bases and 1 base, in that order; junction bases with no gene match: 4. This CDR3 contains 16 residues. Germline V gives CDR1 SGDLS, CDR2 YYNGEE.

This clone was recorded once. V and J are TRBV6-5 and TRBJ2-3; the D is unclear. Trimming left V 6 bases short and J 2 bases short, with 15 bases between. The CDR3 has 15 residues. Germline V gives CDR1 MNHEY, CDR2 SVGAGI. Written as DNA, the CDR3 is TGTGCCAGCAGCCGAGGTGCAGGACCCACAGATACGCAGTATTTT. This codes for CASSRGAGPTDTQYF.

The chain employs TRBV28 and TRBJ2-7; D uncertain. CDR3 length equals 10 residues. Germline CDR1 and CDR2: MDHEN and SYDVKM. The V gene lost 5 bases and the J gene lost 3 bases, with 2 bases spanning the gap. CDR3 protein: CASSNYEQYF. In DNA form, the CDR3 reads TGTGCCAGCAGTAACTACGAGCAGTACTTC.